Below, 22 T cell receptor beta chains from the same sample are listed, as sequenced in a study of blood T cell repertoires in COVID-19. Measured with immunoSEQ multiplex PCR; TCRdb has only the in-frame clones, and not every one. In the table there are 65,000 or so clones, approximately 80% of which are singletons. Sample: peripheral blood. Receptor source: a man between 60 and 70 years old with acute or convalescent COVID-19.

The rearrangement uses TRBV24-1 and TRBJ2-3; TRBD1 matches at 11 bases. This CDR3 is 15 amino acids long. Germline V gene sequence: CDR1 KGHDR, CDR2 SFDVKD. Trimming cost V 9 bases and J 3 bases; bases outside gene matches: 7. CDR3 in amino acids: CATGGWDRGTDTQYF. In DNA form, the CDR3 reads TGTGCCACCGGTGGTTGGGACAGGGGGACAGATACGCAGTATTTT.

The rearrangement joins TRBV19 to TRBJ1-5, with 8 bases lining up with TRBD1. This CDR3 contains 16 residues. The germline CDR1 and CDR2 sequences are LNHDA and SQIVND (reference sequence). The V segment lost 7 bases and the J segment 4 bases; nucleotides outside the gene matches: 12. This CDR3 reads CASTLGTGEWNQPQHF. The CDR3 DNA sequence: TGTGCCAGTACCCTCGGGACAGGAGAGTGGAATCAGCCCCAGCATTTT.

This clone was detected a few times. The rearrangement links TRBV29-1 to TRBJ1-2; a possible D gene is TRBD1 (6 bases). CDR3 length equals 13 residues. Germline V CDR1 and CDR2: SQVTM, ANQGSEA. V shed 5 bases and J shed 8 bases, with 18 bases lying between them. The CDR3 sequence: CSVHLGAGVGYTF. In DNA, the CDR3 is TGCAGCGTTCACCTGGGGGCAGGGGTCGGCTACACCTTC.

The V call is TRBV19, the J call TRBJ2-1, with 7 bases that match TRBD2. Germline CDR1 and CDR2: LNHDA and SQIVND (reference sequence). The CDR3 loop spans 15 amino acids. V was pared by 3 bases and J by 6 bases, with 8 bases of the junction left unmatched. CDR3 DNA: TGTGCCAGTAGTATTCAGAGCGGGGTGCTCAATGAGCAGTTCTTC. This gives the protein CASSIQSGVLNEQFF.

The V gene is TRBV5-4, the J gene TRBJ2-1; 11 bases are shared with TRBD2. J lost 9 bases, V lost 4 bases, and 12 bases had no gene match. There are 16 residues in the CDR3. CDR1 is SGHNT, CDR2 YYREEE, per germline (reference sequence). CDR3 coding DNA: TGTGCCAGCAGCCCCATAGCGGGGGGGCCTACGGGTGAGCAGTTCTTC. It yields the protein CASSPIAGGPTGEQFF.

The chain employs TRBV12-5 and TRBJ1-6; tentative D call: TRBD1 (5 bases). This CDR3 has 13 amino acids. Trimming cost V 9 bases and J 8 bases, with 14 bases left between them. Germline V lookup: CDR1 LGHNT, CDR2 FRNRAP. This CDR3 is CASSLDSYSPLHF. CDR3 nucleotides: TGTGCTAGCTCCCTAGACAGCTATTCACCCCTCCACTTT.

J is TRBJ2-1 and V is TRBV7-9; D may be TRBD2 (5 bases). Trimming cost V 6 bases and J 5 bases, with 11 bases left between them. The CDR3 contains 13 residues. Germline V gene sequence: CDR1 SEHNR, CDR2 FQNEAQ (reference sequence). CDR3 loop: CASSWTENNEQFF. The CDR3 DNA follows: TGTGCCAGCAGTTGGACTGAGAACAATGAGCAGTTCTTC.

The chain joins TRBV10-3 to TRBJ1-3; D perhaps matches TRBD1 (5 bases). Germline V gene lookup returns CDR1 ENHRY and CDR2 SYGVKD. The length of the CDR3 is 13 residues. Trimming cost V 6 bases and J 0 bases, with 6 bases left between them. The CDR3 sequence: CAIRTDSGNTIYF. CDR3 nucleotide sequence: TGTGCCATCAGGACAGACTCTGGAAACACCATATATTTT.

The chain combines TRBV30 with TRBJ2-1; 12 bases agree with TRBD2. Germline V gene sequence: CDR1 GTSNPN, CDR2 SVGIG (reference sequence). Trimming took 8 bases from V and 5 from J; bases not matched to a gene: 10. This CDR3 is built from 15 residues. This CDR3 is CAGGRASGGDNEQFF. The CDR3 DNA reads as TGTGCCGGGGGGCGGGCTAGCGGGGGGGACAATGAGCAGTTCTTC.

The rearrangement uses TRBV19 and TRBJ2-4; a possible D gene is TRBD2 (5 bases). The germline V gene encodes CDR1 LNHDA and CDR2 SQIVND (reference sequence). Trimming removed 2 bases at V and 11 bases at J, with 16 bases between. CDR3 length equals 14 residues. CDR3 coding DNA: TGTGCCAGTAGTATAAATTTTCGGGGAACCCTTCAGTACTTC. This gives the protein CASSINFRGTLQYF.

About this clone itself: Other DNA sequences in the same sample also yield this CDR3. This chain connects TRBV6-5 to TRBJ1-6, with D maybe TRBD1 (6 bases). CDR3 size: 14 residues. Germline V gene lookup returns CDR1 MNHEY and CDR2 SVGAGI. Trimming left V 2 bases short and J 4 bases short, with 6 bases between. CDR3 sequence (DNA): TGTGCCAGCAGTTACAGGGGGTATAATTCACCCCTCCACTTT. As protein: CASSYRGYNSPLHF.

This clone was picked up a small number of times. The CDR3 region has the DNA TGTGCCACCAGTGATCCGACAGGGAACTATGGCTACACCTTC. Encoded protein: CATSDPTGNYGYTF. This rearrangement joins TRBV24-1 to TRBJ1-2, with TRBD1 matching 7 bases. Germline V lookup: CDR1 KGHDR, CDR2 SFDVKD. There are 14 residues in the CDR3. J was trimmed by 2 bases and V by 3 bases; bases with no gene match: 2.

The chain uses TRBV4-2 and TRBJ2-7; 7 bases fit TRBD1. J lost 2 bases, V lost 0 bases, and 7 bases had no gene match. Germline CDR1 and CDR2: LGHNA and YNFKEQ. The CDR3 is 16 amino acids. The CDR3 DNA follows: TGTGCCAGCAGCCAAGACCCCGGACAGGTAACCTACGAGCAGTACTTC. Protein product: CASSQDPGQVTYEQYF.

V gene TRBV27 combines with J gene TRBJ2-2; D is undetermined. V shed 3 bases and J shed 2 bases, with 10 bases lying between them. CDR1 MNHEY and CDR2 SMNVEV come from the germline V gene (reference sequence). This CDR3 comprises 15 residues. CDR3 region: CASSFLAVNTGELFF. In nucleotides, the CDR3 is TGTGCCAGCAGTTTCCTCGCAGTAAACACCGGGGAGCTGTTTTTT.

V usage is TRBV7-2 and J usage is TRBJ2-2; D unresolved. The V gene lost 5 bases and the J gene lost 3 bases, with 10 bases spanning the gap. CDR3 size: 14 residues. CDR1 is SGHTA and CDR2 is FQGNSA in the germline V gene. CDR3 sequence reads: CASSQRSDTGELFF. In DNA form, the CDR3 reads TGTGCCAGCAGCCAACGTTCGGACACCGGGGAGCTGTTTTTT.

The chain employs TRBV13 and TRBJ2-5; TRBD1 is a possible D gene (6 bases). This CDR3 is 13 amino acids long. Between the trimmed V and J ends, which lost 6 bases and 2 bases, there was a span of 10 bases. CDR1 is PRHDT and CDR2 is FYEKMQ in the germline V gene (reference sequence). The DNA of the CDR3 is TGTGCCAGCAGTCTTGACAGGCAAGAGACCCAGTACTTC. Its protein product is CASSLDRQETQYF. The variable domain in full, with the rest retrieved from reference TRBV13 and TRBJ2-5, is AAGVIQSPRHLIKEKRETATLKCYPIPRHDTVYWYQQGPGQDPQFLISFYEKMQSDKGSIPDRFSAQQFSDYHSELNMSSLELGDSALYFCASSLDRQETQYFGPGTRLLVL.

This clone appeared once. The rearrangement links TRBV18 to TRBJ1-1; D not resolved. Germline V gene data show CDR1 as KGHSH and CDR2 as LQKENI. This CDR3 contains 15 residues. Trimming stripped 3 bases from V and 1 base from J, with 12 bases between. The CDR3 reads CASSPYGVANTEAFF. The CDR3 nucleotides read TGTGCCAGCTCACCTTACGGGGTAGCGAACACTGAAGCTTTCTTT.

V usage is TRBV7-8 and J usage is TRBJ2-2; 9 bases are a match to TRBD2. After removal of 1 base from V and 7 bases from J, the junction contained 10 bases not matched to a gene. The germline gives CDR1 SGHVS, CDR2 FQNEAQ. CDR3 size: 17 residues. The CDR3 spells CASSLVRSSGVVGELFF. CDR3 nucleotides: TGTGCCAGCAGCTTAGTTCGGTCTAGCGGGGTTGTCGGGGAGCTGTTTTTT.

The genes are TRBV19 and TRBJ1-1, with D perhaps TRBD1 (5 bases). Trimming shortened V by 10 bases and J by 3 bases, and 21 bases separated the two germline ends. Germline V gives CDR1 LNHDA, CDR2 SQIVND (reference sequence). The CDR3 is made up of 15 amino acids. The DNA of the CDR3 is TGTGCCATTCGTCCTTCCGTCAGGGCGTACACTGAAGCTTTCTTT. This translates into CAIRPSVRAYTEAFF.

The chain employs TRBV28 and TRBJ2-7, with 7 bases fitting TRBD2. From germline, CDR1 is MDHEN and CDR2 SYDVKM. After removal of 5 bases from V and 4 bases from J, the junction contained 8 bases not matched to a gene. This CDR3 has 14 amino acids. The CDR3 is CASSDLADLYEQYF. The CDR3 DNA reads TGTGCCAGCAGTGATCTAGCGGATCTATACGAGCAGTACTTC. The variable domain in full, with the rest retrieved from reference TRBV28 and TRBJ2-7, is DVKVTQSSRYLVKRTGEKVFLECVQDMDHENMFWYRQDPGLGLRLIYFSYDVKMKEKGDIPEGYSVSREKKERFSLILESASTNQTSMYLCASSDLADLYEQYFGPGTRLTVT.

This rearrangement joins TRBV18 to TRBJ1-5, with D perhaps TRBD1 (6 bases). The ends were cut back, 3 bases at V and 1 base at J, with 10 bases in the middle. The CDR3 covers 15 residues. Germline V gives CDR1 KGHSH, CDR2 LQKENI. CDR3 sequence: CASSPQGRSNQPQHF. The CDR3 DNA is TGTGCCAGCTCACCCCAGGGGCGGAGCAATCAGCCCCAGCATTTT.

The rearrangement links TRBV5-5 to TRBJ2-1, with 7 positions matching TRBD1. The CDR3 loop spans 13 amino acids. Trimming at V came to 4 bases and at J to 3 bases, leaving 1 base not matched to a gene. Germline values: CDR1 SGHKS, CDR2 YYEKEE (reference sequence). The CDR3 DNA reads as TGTGCCAGCAGCGGGACAGTCTACAATGAGCAGTTCTTC. As protein: CASSGTVYNEQFF.